Presented here are 31 T cell receptor beta chains from one specimen sequenced in a study of blood T cells in healthy people across ages. Together with a sample-barcoded 5' primer, a J-beta primer mix was included in a second PCR lasting about 7 to 12 cycles. TCRdb processed the 5' RACE reads anew with MiXCR; each CDR3 protein has one entry. This table has approximately 2,000,000 distinct CDR3 sequences, around 40% appearing once. The sample comprised blood. The origin of the receptors is a human donor in good health.

The chain combines TRBV7-9 with TRBJ2-5; D gene unclear. Trimming left V 5 bases short and J 1 base short, with 20 bases between. The CDR3 sequence is 17 residues long. Germline V gene data show CDR1 as SEHNR and CDR2 as FQNEAQ (reference sequence). The CDR3, as DNA: TGTGCCAGCAGCCCAGACCCACCATCTGCAGTCCAAGAGACCCAGTACTTC. The encoded protein is CASSPDPPSAVQETQYF. The full variable domain, completed using reference TRBV7-9 and TRBJ2-5, is DTGVSQNPRHKITKRGQNVTFRCDPISEHNRLYWYRQTLGQGPEFLTYFQNEAQLEKSRLLSDRFSAERPKGSFSTLEIQRTEQGDSAMYLCASSPDPPSAVQETQYFGPGTRLLVL.

The chain has TRBV7-8 and TRBJ2-3; 7 bases line up with TRBD1. V lost 6 bases, J lost 6 bases, and 9 bases stayed unmatched. The germline gives CDR1 SGHVS, CDR2 FQNEAQ. CDR3 length equals 14 residues. CDR3 loop: CASRALQGTDTQYF. The CDR3 bases are TGTGCCAGCAGAGCCTTACAGGGGACGGATACGCAGTATTTT.

The chain carries TRBV12-3 or TRBV12-4 and TRBJ1-2; no clear D. This CDR3 is 14 amino acids long. V was trimmed by 6 bases and J by 8 bases, leaving 19 bases between them. The CDR3 protein is CASSINDRFGGYTF. DNA for the CDR3: TGTGCCAGCAGCATCAACGACCGCTTTGGGGGCTACACCTTC.

This clonotype showed up just a few times. This rearrangement joins TRBV5-6 to TRBJ2-7, with D uncertain. The end of the DNA aligns better with TRBJ2-4, so the J call may be wrong. Looked up from germline, CDR1 is SGHDT and CDR2 is YYEEEE. This CDR3 spans 14 amino acids. The CDR3 sequence is CASSLRHLGNIQYF. The CDR3 coding sequence is TGTGCCAGCAGCTTACGTCACTTGGGGAACATTCAGTACTTC.

The V gene is TRBV6-6, the J gene TRBJ1-1; TRBD1 is a possible D gene (6 bases). The V end was cut by 4 bases, the J end by 1 base, with 13 bases between. Germline assignment: CDR1 MNHNY and CDR2 SVGAGI (reference sequence). The CDR3 totals 15 residues. CDR3: CASSWGRGQNTEAFF. CDR3 sequence (DNA): TGTGCCAGCAGTTGGGGACGGGGGCAGAACACTGAAGCTTTCTTT.

In the case of this clonotype: At one end, the junction sequence differs from germline, possibly due to a read error. J is TRBJ1-4 and V is TRBV4-3, with no clear D. Germline CDR1 LGHNA, CDR2 YSLEER. This CDR3 is built from 17 residues. DNA for the CDR3: TGCGCCAGCGGCCAAGGTAGACATGGGCGTCCGAATGAAAAACTGTTTTTT. Translating gives CASGQGRHGRPNEKLFF.

The chain employs TRBV19 and TRBJ2-7; D perhaps matches TRBD2 (6 bases). The DNA end is a closer match to TRBJ2-5, so the J assignment may be wrong. The CDR3 spans 13 residues. Germline V CDR1 and CDR2: LNHDA, SQIVND (reference sequence). CDR3 region: CASSIPTRGTQYF. For the CDR3, the DNA is TGTGCCAGTAGTATACCTACGCGGGGGACCCAGTACTTC.

As regards this clonotype: At one end, the junction sequence differs from germline, possibly due to a read error. The rearrangement joins TRBV29-1 to TRBJ2-6; TRBD1 is a possible D gene (5 bases). Germline V gene lookup returns CDR1 SQVTM and CDR2 ANQGSEA. The CDR3 spans 12 residues. The CDR3 DNA follows: TGCAGCGTTGAAATTGGGGCCAACGTCCCGACTTTC. As protein: CSVEIGANVPTF.

This chain uses TRBV21-1 with TRBJ1-1; TRBD1 is the table's D call and was not checked against the DNA. TRBV21-1 corresponds to a pseudogene. The CDR3 is 14 residues long. The DNA for the CDR3 is TGTGCCAGCAGCGAACCGGGACAGGCCAATGAAGCTTTCTTT. Its protein is CASSEPGQANEAFF.

The rearrangement joins TRBV2 to TRBJ1-2; D gene ambiguous. Germline V gives CDR1 SNHLY, CDR2 FYNNEI. V was clipped by 6 bases and J by 7 bases, with 9 bases between them. This CDR3 region has 11 residues. CDR3 nucleotide sequence: TGTGCCAGCAGGGGTGCCAGTGGCTACACCTTC. This translates into CASRGASGYTF. The full variable domain, completed using reference TRBV2 and TRBJ1-2, is EPEVTQTPSHQVTQMGQEVILRCVPISNHLYFYWYRQILGQKVEFLVSFYNNEISEKSEIFDDQFSVERPDGSNFTLKIRSTKLEDSAMYFCASRGASGYTFGSGTRLTVV.

A few counts support this clonotype. A much larger clone differs from this one at a single base, so this may be a read error. The chain recombines TRBV7-2 with TRBJ2-3; no firm D call. Germline V gene sequence: CDR1 SGHTA, CDR2 FQGNSA. The CDR3 contains 11 residues. V lost 2 bases, J lost 11 bases, and 8 bases lay in between. The CDR3 region has the DNA TGTGCCAGCAGCTTACAGGTGGTGCAGTATTTT. It translates to CASSLQVVQYF.

The chain carries TRBV19 and TRBJ2-3, with D maybe TRBD2 (5 bases). From germline, CDR1 is LNHDA and CDR2 SQIVND (reference sequence). The CDR3 runs 14 residues. Trimming pared 3 bases from V and 2 bases from J, leaving 9 bases between. The CDR3 nucleotides are TGTGCCAGTAGTATGGGAGAGCCCACAGATACGCAGTATTTT. Translated: CASSMGEPTDTQYF.

The rearrangement uses TRBV9 and TRBJ1-2; the D gene is possibly TRBD1 (5 bases). Trimming cost V 3 bases and J 8 bases, with 11 bases left between them. CDR1 and CDR2 from the germline V gene are SGDLS and YYNGEE. The CDR3 runs 12 residues. The CDR3: CASSDGAWGYTF. The CDR3 DNA follows: TGTGCCAGCAGCGATGGGGCGTGGGGCTACACCTTC.

This clonotype was detected only once. The chain has TRBV20-1 and TRBJ1-2, with D maybe TRBD1 (6 bases). The V end was cut by 3 bases, the J end by 8 bases, with 22 bases between. Germline lookup yields CDR1 DFQATT and CDR2 SNEGSKA (reference sequence). CDR3 length equals 15 residues. DNA of the CDR3: TGCAGTGCTAGGGGTGGGGGCCCGCTTTTCGGGGGCTACACCTTC. This sequence encodes CSARGGGPLFGGYTF.

This clonotype was found a few times. The chain is built from TRBV20-1 and TRBJ2-1; D is unresolved. The CDR3 is 13 residues long. V was pared by 0 bases and J by 8 bases, with 11 bases between. The germline CDR1 and CDR2 sequences are DFQATT and SNEGSKA (reference sequence). This chain's CDR3 is CSARDLGGYEQFF. The DNA of the CDR3 is TGCAGTGCTAGAGATCTTGGTGGCTATGAGCAGTTCTTC.

This chain uses TRBV5-4 with TRBJ2-1; 7 bases map to TRBD2. Germline V gene data show CDR1 as SGHNT and CDR2 as YYREEE (reference sequence). The CDR3 sequence is 13 residues long. With V trimmed by 0 bases and J by 10 bases, 4 bases remained unmatched. The CDR3 is CASSLEGRAEQFF. As DNA, the CDR3 is TGTGCCAGCAGCTTGGAAGGGAGGGCGGAGCAGTTCTTC.

The rearrangement uses TRBV29-1 and TRBJ2-3, with a tentative D call TRBD2 (5 bases). Per the germline V gene, CDR1 is SQVTM and CDR2 is ANQGSEA. The CDR3 length is 15 residues. Trimming stripped 5 bases from V and 2 bases from J, with 17 bases between. CDR3 residues: CSVTRDFVPTDTQYF. The CDR3 DNA reads TGCAGCGTTACACGGGATTTCGTCCCCACAGATACGCAGTATTTT.

This sequence joins TRBV29-1 and TRBJ1-1; 8 bases map to TRBD1. The junction had 7 bases not matched to a gene; V was cut back by 4 bases and J by 6 bases. CDR3 length: 13 residues. The germline CDR1 and CDR2 sequences are SQVTM and ANQGSEA. In DNA, the CDR3 is TGCAGCGTTGGAGGACAGGGAGCGTCTGAAGCTTTCTTT. Protein product: CSVGGQGASEAFF.

The table lists this clonotype with a few counts. The chain carries TRBV4-1 and TRBJ2-3; D ambiguous. V was trimmed by 3 bases and J by 1 base, leaving 14 bases between them. Germline assignment: CDR1 MGHRA and CDR2 YSYEKL. The CDR3 consists of 16 residues. Here the CDR3 reads CASSHRVSARTDTQYF. Here the CDR3 DNA reads TGCGCCAGCAGCCACCGGGTCTCGGCTCGCACAGATACGCAGTATTTT.

V gene TRBV7-9 combines with J gene TRBJ1-1; 11 bases map to TRBD1. Trimming removed 5 bases from V and 11 bases from J; junction bases left unmatched: 7. The CDR3 spans 13 residues. Germline-derived CDR1 and CDR2 are SEHNR and FQNEAQ (reference sequence). Written as DNA, the CDR3 is TGTGCCAGCAGCCGTCGGACAGGGGGCGTTGCTTTCTTT. Residues: CASSRRTGGVAFF.

This clonotype was recorded a few times. The V gene is TRBV20-1, the J gene TRBJ2-3, with 8 bases matching TRBD1. J was trimmed by 4 bases and V by 6 bases; bases with no gene match: 9. The germline V gene has CDR1 DFQATT and CDR2 SNEGSKA (reference sequence). The CDR3 runs 14 residues. The CDR3 here is CSAQTGEFPDTQYF. CDR3 nucleotides: TGCAGTGCACAGACAGGGGAGTTTCCAGATACGCAGTATTTT.

J is TRBJ2-4 and V is TRBV11-2; 11 nucleotides align to TRBD2. With the DNA end fitting TRBJ2-5 better, the J assignment may be wrong. Germline values: CDR1 SGHAT, CDR2 FQNNGV. The CDR3 spans 17 residues. This CDR3 is CASSFIAGGPLGETQYF. The CDR3 nucleotides are TGTGCCAGCAGCTTCATAGCGGGGGGGCCGTTGGGAGAGACCCAGTACTTC.

The chain's CDR3 is CASSLEWSRGEAFF. The CDR3, as DNA: TGTGCCAGCAGCTTGGAGTGGAGCAGGGGTGAAGCTTTCTTT. The chain combines TRBV5-5 with TRBJ1-1, with D perhaps matching TRBD1 (6 bases). The V end was cut by 0 bases, the J end by 7 bases, with 13 bases between. Germline-derived CDR1 and CDR2 are SGHKS and YYEKEE (reference sequence). The CDR3 spans 14 residues.

This clonotype was counted between two and nine times. The chain recombines TRBV7-2 with TRBJ2-1; TRBD1 aligns across 9 bases. Trimming at V came to 6 bases and at J to 3 bases, leaving 6 bases not matched to a gene. The CDR3 has 15 residues. Germline values: CDR1 SGHTA, CDR2 FQGNSA. CDR3 nucleotides: TGTGCCAGCAGTCGAACAGGGGGCCTCTACAATGAGCAGTTCTTC. Residues: CASSRTGGLYNEQFF.

The chain has TRBV7-2 and TRBJ1-1, with TRBD1 matching 7 bases. J lost 0 bases, V lost 6 bases, and 10 bases had no gene match. The V gene's germline CDR1 is SGHTA and CDR2 FQGNSA. The CDR3 has 16 residues. The CDR3 DNA follows: TGTGCCAGCAGTCCTCGGAGGGGGCAGATGAACACTGAAGCTTTCTTT. Translation gives CASSPRRGQMNTEAFF.

This clonotype was seen many times. Germline is not matched at one junction end, which may reflect a read error. CDR3 in amino acids: CASSQSGGTDTQYF. The CDR3, as DNA: TGTGCCAGCAGTCAATCAGGGGGCACAGATACGCAGTATTTT. The V call is TRBV4-3, the J call TRBJ2-3, with a possible D match to TRBD1 (6 bases). The CDR3 is 14 amino acids. Germline loops: CDR1 LGHNA, CDR2 YSLEER.

A note on this clonotype: At one end the junction does not follow the germline gene, possibly because of a read error. The rearrangement joins TRBV7-2 to TRBJ2-7; 7 positions agree with TRBD2. Looked up from germline, CDR1 is SGHTA and CDR2 is FQGNSA. This CDR3 comprises 15 residues. The CDR3 DNA reads as TGTGCCAACAGCGTACTGAGCGGGGAGGGATACGAGCAGTACTTC. The encoded protein is CANSVLSGEGYEQYF.

This clonotype was counted between two and nine times. The chain links TRBV5-1 to TRBJ2-7; D is uncertain. Germline V lookup: CDR1 SGHRS, CDR2 YFSETQ. V lost 0 bases to trimming and J lost 5 bases, with 9 bases between them. This CDR3 comprises 13 residues. The CDR3: CASSLASADEQYF. In DNA, the CDR3 is TGCGCCAGCAGCTTGGCTTCCGCAGACGAGCAGTACTTC. Together with reference TRBV5-1 and TRBJ2-7, the CDR3 gives the full variable domain: KAGVTQTPRYLIKTRGQQVTLSCSPISGHRSVSWYQQTPGQGLQFLFEYFSETQRNKGNFPGRFSGRQFSNSRSEMNVSTLELGDSALYLCASSLASADEQYFGPGTRLTVT.

This clonotype has only a few counts. The chain carries TRBV7-3 and TRBJ1-1; D unresolved. Trimming shortened V by 2 bases and J by 2 bases, and 12 bases separated the two germline ends. Germline V gives CDR1 SGHTA, CDR2 FQGTGA. CDR3 size: 15 residues. Here the CDR3 DNA reads TGTGCCAGCAGCTTATATGGCTTACCTAACACTGAAGCTTTCTTT. Translation gives CASSLYGLPNTEAFF.

V gene TRBV2 combines with J gene TRBJ1-2, with a tentative D call TRBD1 (6 bases). Germline CDR1 SNHLY, CDR2 FYNNEI. The V end lost 9 bases, the J end lost 2 bases, and 13 bases lay between the germline ends. The CDR3 has 13 amino acids. The DNA for the CDR3 is TGTGCCAGAAACCGGGACACGAACTATGGCTACACCTTC. Translation: CARNRDTNYGYTF.

In its sample, this clonotype was seen once. J is TRBJ1-1 and V is TRBV15; D is uncertain. V was shortened by 1 base and J by 3 bases, with 9 bases between the two germline ends. The CDR3 has 14 residues. Germline V gene sequence: CDR1 LNHNV, CDR2 YYDKDF (reference sequence). The CDR3 sequence is CATSRGIGYTEAFF. DNA of the CDR3: TGTGCCACCAGCAGAGGGATTGGTTACACTGAAGCTTTCTTT.